The 26 T cell receptor beta chains below all came from one sample that was sequenced in a study of technical replicates of blood from several donors. Assay: immunoSEQ multiplex PCR; the TCRdb copy retains only in-frame clones and omits some. This sample has 75,000 to 100,000 clones; 90% to 95% occur once, and the top ten carry 0.24%. The source material was T cells isolated from PBMCs. The receptors originated from a human donor in good health.

This sequence joins TRBV27 and TRBJ2-7, with D possibly being TRBD2 (5 bases). CDR3 length equals 13 residues. CDR1 and CDR2 (germline): MNHEY, SMNVEV (reference sequence). V lost 2 bases, J lost 6 bases, and 11 bases lay in between. DNA of the CDR3: TGTGCCAGCAGTTTAGGAGGTTCACGCGAGCAGTACTTC. This codes for CASSLGGSREQYF.

This clone has just one count. The chain combines TRBV7-6 with TRBJ2-3, with a possible D match to TRBD1 (5 bases). The germline V gene has CDR1 SGHVS and CDR2 FNYEAQ. The length of the CDR3 is 15 residues. V was shortened by 4 bases and J by 1 base, with 12 bases between the two germline ends. CDR3 protein: CASSSRGAGTDTQYF. The CDR3 nucleotides are TGTGCCAGCAGCTCCCGTGGGGCAGGCACAGATACGCAGTATTTT.

The chain carries TRBV6-5 and TRBJ1-2; D unclear. Germline V gene sequence: CDR1 MNHEY, CDR2 SVGAGI. The germline V and J ends were trimmed by 6 bases and 4 bases, with 15 bases remaining between them. This CDR3 region has 14 residues. The CDR3: CASSSHGGGYGYTF. CDR3 sequence (DNA): TGTGCCAGCAGCAGCCACGGTGGCGGCTATGGCTACACCTTC.

The V and J genes are TRBV4-1 and TRBJ2-7; no definite D call. From germline, CDR1 is MGHRA and CDR2 YSYEKL. The CDR3 has 15 residues. Trimming took 1 base from V and 0 from J, leaving 10 bases between them. CDR3 protein: CASSQALFSSYEQYF. The DNA of the CDR3 is TGCGCCAGCAGCCAAGCACTGTTTAGCTCCTACGAGCAGTACTTC.

The chain carries TRBV19 and TRBJ1-5; D unresolved. Per germline, CDR1 LNHDA and CDR2 SQIVND (reference sequence). CDR3 size: 14 residues. Trimming took off 0 bases at V and 5 bases at J, with 8 bases between the two ends. CDR3 DNA: TGTGCCAGTAGTATAGAGCGGGGTTATCAGCCCCAGCATTTT. It is translated as CASSIERGYQPQHF.

CDR3 bases: TGCGCCAGCAGCCCCGCCCGGGAACACGAAAAACTGTTTTTT. Translating it yields CASSPAREHEKLFF. The chain employs TRBV5-1 and TRBJ1-4; D is unresolved. V was shortened by 4 bases and J by 8 bases, with 15 bases between the two germline ends. This CDR3 region has 14 residues. Germline V gene lookup returns CDR1 SGHRS and CDR2 YFSETQ.

CDR3 in DNA: TGTGCCAGCACCGGACTAGCCGGAGATACGCAGTATTTT. Protein sequence: CASTGLAGDTQYF. The chain recombines TRBV2 with TRBJ2-3; 8 positions match TRBD2. This CDR3 spans 13 amino acids. Germline assignment: CDR1 SNHLY and CDR2 FYNNEI. V lost 7 bases, J lost 5 bases, and 5 bases stayed unmatched.

The V call is TRBV5-6, the J call TRBJ2-5; tentative D call: TRBD1 (6 bases). From germline, CDR1 is SGHDT and CDR2 YYEEEE. The V gene lost 0 bases and the J gene lost 0 bases, with 12 bases spanning the gap. This CDR3 spans 16 amino acids. The CDR3 coding sequence is TGTGCCAGCAGCTTGGTACAGGGTGCCTACCAAGAGACCCAGTACTTC. This encodes CASSLVQGAYQETQYF.

V gene TRBV19 combines with J gene TRBJ1-1; D remains ambiguous. The CDR3 has 11 residues. Trimming pared 6 bases from V and 3 bases from J, leaving 5 bases between. CDR1 and CDR2 (germline): LNHDA, SQIVND (reference sequence). Written as DNA, the CDR3 is TGTGCCAGTAGGTCCGACACTGAAGCTTTCTTT. Translated: CASRSDTEAFF.

This clone was detected only once. This chain connects TRBV27 to TRBJ2-2; 8 bases agree with TRBD2. The CDR3 is made up of 15 amino acids. Germline CDR1 MNHEY, CDR2 SMNVEV (reference sequence). V dropped 7 bases and J dropped 1; count of bases not matched to a gene: 5. The DNA of the CDR3 is TGTGCCAGCAAGCCAAGCGGGGGGAACACCGGGGAGCTGTTTTTT. This gives the protein CASKPSGGNTGELFF.

The V call is TRBV29-1, the J call TRBJ2-1; TRBD2 matches at 14 bases. The CDR3 consists of 17 residues. Unmatched junction bases numbered 9, after V lost 5 bases and J lost 3 bases. From germline, CDR1 is SQVTM and CDR2 ANQGSEA. CDR3 region: CSVSGTSGSLVYNEQFF. The CDR3 DNA follows: TGCAGCGTTTCCGGGACTAGCGGGAGTTTGGTCTACAATGAGCAGTTCTTC.

This rearrangement joins TRBV7-8 to TRBJ1-1; a weak D match, TRBD1 (6 bases). V was shortened by 5 bases and J by 0 bases, with 19 bases between the two germline ends. CDR3 length: 17 residues. Germline values: CDR1 SGHVS, CDR2 FQNEAQ. CDR3 loop: CASSPHRVMGLNTEAFF. CDR3 nucleotides: TGTGCCAGCAGCCCTCACAGGGTTATGGGTTTGAACACTGAAGCTTTCTTT.

The V and J genes are TRBV2 and TRBJ2-5; D unresolved. This CDR3 spans 11 amino acids. V was trimmed by 8 bases and J by 1 base, leaving 5 bases between them. CDR1 SNHLY and CDR2 FYNNEI come from the germline V gene. CDR3 bases: TGTGCCAGCCAGTTCCAAGAGACCCAGTACTTC. This translates into CASQFQETQYF. Filled out from reference TRBV2 and TRBJ2-5, the complete variable domain reads EPEVTQTPSHQVTQMGQEVILRCVPISNHLYFYWYRQILGQKVEFLVSFYNNEISEKSEIFDDQFSVERPDGSNFTLKIRSTKLEDSAMYFCASQFQETQYFGPGTRLLVL.

This clone was seen once. The chain combines TRBV7-8 with TRBJ2-3; a possible D gene is TRBD2 (5 bases). The CDR3 runs to 17 residues. The V gene lost 7 bases and the J gene lost 0 bases, with 20 bases spanning the gap. Germline CDR1 reads SGHVS; CDR2 reads FQNEAQ. As DNA, the CDR3 is TGTGCCAGCAACCTAAATAGTGAGGGCGCTAGCACAGATACGCAGTATTTT. Translated, it gives CASNLNSEGASTDTQYF.

V and J are TRBV11-3 and TRBJ2-2; 9 positions match TRBD1. V dropped 5 bases and J dropped 8; count of bases not matched to a gene: 6. CDR1 and CDR2 (germline): SGHNT, YENEEA. The CDR3 is 14 residues long. The CDR3 sequence is CASSRGQGTGELFF. The DNA of the CDR3 is TGTGCCAGCAGCCGAGGACAGGGGACGGGGGAGCTGTTTTTT.

This clone came up a few times. The genes are TRBV2 and TRBJ1-1; D is perhaps TRBD1 (6 bases). The CDR3 contains 14 residues. Germline V CDR1 and CDR2: SNHLY, FYNNEI. V dropped 4 bases and J dropped 0 bases, with 9 bases sitting between them. CDR3: CASSGTAMNTEAFF. The CDR3 DNA reads as TGTGCCAGCAGTGGGACAGCTATGAACACTGAAGCTTTCTTT.

This sequence joins TRBV18 and TRBJ2-7, with 7 nucleotides matching TRBD1. Per the germline V gene, CDR1 is KGHSH and CDR2 is LQKENI. V trimming: 8 bases; J trimming: 2 bases; junction bases outside the gene matches: 3. The length of the CDR3 is 12 residues. CDR3 bases: TGTGCCAGCGGTCAGGGGGCCTACGAGCAGTACTTC. Its protein is CASGQGAYEQYF.

The V and J genes are TRBV29-1 and TRBJ1-1; TRBD1 might be the D (6 bases). V lost 6 bases, J lost 1 base, and 24 bases lay in between. In germline, CDR1 is SQVTM, CDR2 ANQGSEA. The CDR3 is 17 amino acids. The CDR3 region has the DNA TGCAGCGTCTTGGGAACACCGGGACATACATCGAACACTGAAGCTTTCTTT. Translated, it gives CSVLGTPGHTSNTEAFF.

The J gene is TRBJ2-5, the V gene TRBV9; D perhaps matches TRBD2 (5 bases). The CDR3 contains 14 residues. V was shortened by 3 bases and J by 5 bases, with 14 bases between the two germline ends. Germline assignment: CDR1 SGDLS and CDR2 YYNGEE. The CDR3 sequence: CASSGGTPGETQYF. Written as DNA, the CDR3 is TGTGCCAGCAGCGGAGGAACGCCGGGGGAGACCCAGTACTTC.

J is TRBJ1-2 and V is TRBV5-1, with D possibly being TRBD1 (6 bases). The CDR3 has 12 residues. With 4 bases removed from V and 8 bases from J, the gap between germline ends came to 12 bases. Germline V CDR1 and CDR2: SGHRS, YFSETQ. CDR3 bases: TGCGCCAGCAGCGCCGGGAGGGGGGGCTACACCTTC. As protein: CASSAGRGGYTF.

This chain connects TRBV7-2 to TRBJ1-1; 11 bases are a match to TRBD1. The CDR3 totals 15 residues. Losses at the gene ends were 4 bases for V and 5 bases for J; bases not matched to a gene: 6. From germline, CDR1 is SGHTA and CDR2 FQGNSA. The CDR3 DNA sequence: TGTGCCAGCAGCTACGGACAGGGGGCGGGGACTGAAGCTTTCTTT. It encodes CASSYGQGAGTEAFF.

The chain links TRBV6-6 to TRBJ1-1; TRBD1 might be the D (5 bases). The V gene's germline CDR1 is MNHNY and CDR2 SVGAGI (reference sequence). The CDR3 length is 15 residues. The V gene lost 9 bases and the J gene lost 0 bases, with 17 bases spanning the gap. CDR3 region: CASGKRGGMNTEAFF. The CDR3 region has the DNA TGTGCCAGTGGTAAGCGGGGCGGGATGAACACTGAAGCTTTCTTT.

The chain recombines TRBV21-1 with TRBJ1-2; the table names TRBD1, a call not compared with the DNA. TRBV21-1 represents a pseudogene. The CDR3 length is 13 residues. CDR3 in amino acids: CASSTHIVDGYTF. The CDR3 DNA reads as TGTGCCAGCAGTACACACATTGTCGATGGCTACACCTTC.

This rearrangement joins TRBV19 to TRBJ2-3, with 10 bases fitting TRBD1. V trimming: 5 bases; J trimming: 6 bases; junction bases outside the gene matches: 8. The germline gives CDR1 LNHDA, CDR2 SQIVND (reference sequence). This CDR3 has 15 residues. The CDR3 nucleotides read TGTGCCAGTAGTCTTGGACAGGGGGGCTGGGATACGCAGTATTTT. Translation: CASSLGQGGWDTQYF. Drawing the rest from reference TRBV19 and TRBJ2-3, the complete variable domain is DGGITQSPKYLFRKEGQNVTLSCEQNLNHDAMYWYRQDPGQGLRLIYYSQIVNDFQKGDIAEGYSVSREKKESFPLTVTSAQKNPTAFYLCASSLGQGGWDTQYFGPGTRLTVL.

Here the CDR3 reads CASSPASATFYNEQFF. In DNA form, the CDR3 reads TGTGCCAGCAGCCCCGCTAGCGCCACTTTCTACAATGAGCAGTTCTTC. The chain is built from TRBV28 and TRBJ2-1; maybe TRBD2 (6 bases). This CDR3 is built from 16 residues. Germline V gives CDR1 MDHEN, CDR2 SYDVKM. V gave up 6 bases and J gave up 3 bases, with 18 bases separating them.

V gene TRBV5-1 combines with J gene TRBJ1-4, with a weak D call TRBD1 (5 bases). Germline V gives CDR1 SGHRS, CDR2 YFSETQ. Trimming took off 4 bases at V and 6 bases at J, with 13 bases between the two ends. The CDR3 is made up of 14 amino acids. DNA of the CDR3: TGCGCCAGCAGCCTGACAGCGGGGCATGAAAAACTGTTTTTT. The encoded protein is CASSLTAGHEKLFF.